The table lists the clone carrying this T cell receptor beta chain with many counts. The antigen is not known. The record originates from a study of T cell repertoires in cytomegalovirus infection. Overall study: Indications of both CMV infection and matching HLA type were provided by public TCR beta signatures.

Notes on the study in general: In two of eight donors, the top clonotype was HLA-C-restricted CMV-specific. People with CMV and the relevant HLA were identified by cumulative public TCR beta family frequency.

TCRdb recomputed calls from the reads with MiXCR, one row per CDR3 protein. This table has about 600,000 distinct CDR3 sequences, 24% appearing once. This clonotype was sampled from a human donor in good health (CMV status not recorded). Some clones in this sample may be carry-over from other donors' samples. Sequenced: CD8+ T cells from PBMCs.

This CDR3 is CASRAVAGSQETQYF. The CDR3 nucleotides are TGTGCCAGCAGGGCGGTTGCTGGAAGCCAAGAGACCCAGTACTTC. V and J are TRBV7-8 and TRBJ2-5; D call uncertain. V was cut by 6 bases and J by 1 base, with 15 bases left in between. CDR3 length equals 15 residues. Per germline, CDR1 SGHVS and CDR2 FQNEAQ.